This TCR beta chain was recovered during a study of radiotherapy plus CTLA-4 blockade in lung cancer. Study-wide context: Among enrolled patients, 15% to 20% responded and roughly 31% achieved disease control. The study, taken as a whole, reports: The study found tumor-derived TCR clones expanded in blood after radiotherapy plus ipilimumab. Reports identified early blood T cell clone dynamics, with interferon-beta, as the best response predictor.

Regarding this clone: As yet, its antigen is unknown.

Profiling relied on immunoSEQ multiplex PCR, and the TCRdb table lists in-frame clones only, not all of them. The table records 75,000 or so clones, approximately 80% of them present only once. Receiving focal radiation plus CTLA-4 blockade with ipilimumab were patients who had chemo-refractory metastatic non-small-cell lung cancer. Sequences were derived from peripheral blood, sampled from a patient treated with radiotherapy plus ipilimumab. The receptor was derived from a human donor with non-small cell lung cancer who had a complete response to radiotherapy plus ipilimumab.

The DNA for the CDR3 is TGTGCCAGCAGCCAACAGAACTATGGCTACACCTTC. Amino acids: CASSQQNYGYTF. This sequence joins TRBV14 and TRBJ1-2; D uncertain. The germline CDR1 and CDR2 sequences are SGHDN and FVKESK. The CDR3 totals 12 residues. V was pared by 2 bases and J by 2 bases, with 3 bases between.